This is a list of T cell receptor beta chains from one sample in a study of Ad26.COV2.S vaccination and SARS-CoV-2 variants. The table came from immunoSEQ multiplex PCR; TCRdb's copy has only in-frame clones and leaves some out. This table has hundreds of thousands of clones, around four fifths appearing once. Material: peripheral blood, obtained in a trial of Ad26.COV2.S vaccine versus placebo. The receptors stem from a person between 18 and 65 years old who received the Ad26.COV2.S COVID-19 vaccine or a placebo. Each CDR3 is given with its conserved first and last residue. The D gene is left open where the match is weak. The listing skips clone size in some rows; elsewhere it reads once, few, many or a size class.

-	TRBV4-1	TRBJ2-5	-	CASSQDLAPQETQYF	TGCGCCAGCAGCCAAGATCTAGCGCCACAAGAGACCCAGTACTTC
-	TRBV3-1/TRBV3-2	TRBJ2-7	TRBD2	CASSWTSGTYEQYF	TGTGCCAGCAGCTGGACTAGTGGGACCTACGAGCAGTACTTC
-	TRBV29-1	TRBJ2-7	TRBD1	CSVGGTGGYEQYF	TGCAGCGTTGGGGGGACAGGGGGATACGAGCAGTACTTC
-	TRBV5-5	TRBJ2-7	-	CASSLAQRRVREQYF	TGTGCCAGCAGCTTGGCCCAAAGGCGGGTCCGCGAGCAGTACTTC
-	TRBV3-1/TRBV3-2	TRBJ2-1	-	CASSALTGGFGRSVGNNEQFF	TGTGCCAGCAGCGCCCTTACTGGGGGCTTTGGTCGTTCCGTGGGAAACAATGAGCAGTTCTTC
-	TRBV3-1/TRBV3-2	TRBJ1-1	-	CASSQQMNTEAFF	TGTGCCAGCAGCCAGCAGATGAACACTGAAGCTTTCTTT
-	TRBV15	TRBJ1-5	TRBD1	CATGKRQGINQPQHF	TGTGCCACCGGGAAAAGACAGGGAATTAATCAGCCCCAGCATTTT
-	TRBV9	TRBJ2-1	-	CASSGKSTPWGDEQFF	TGTGCCAGCAGCGGAAAGTCCACGCCTTGGGGCGATGAGCAGTTCTTC
-	TRBV6-1	TRBJ2-3	-	CASSEVATDTQYF	TGTGCCAGCAGTGAAGTCGCCACAGATACGCAGTATTTT
-	TRBV9	TRBJ2-3	TRBD1	CASSVGLGTGPTDTQYF	TGTGCCAGCAGCGTAGGGCTCGGGACAGGTCCTACGGATACGCAGTATTTT
once	TRBV7-9	TRBJ1-4	-	CASSSGTGNEKLFF	TGTGCCAGCAGCTCCGGGACGGGTAATGAAAAACTGTTTTTT
-	TRBV7-9	TRBJ2-5	TRBD2	CASSPGGALQETQYF	TGTGCCAGCAGCCCGGGGGGTGCCCTACAAGAGACCCAGTACTTC
once	TRBV18	TRBJ2-3	-	CASSPRDISTDTQYF	TGTGCCAGCTCACCAAGGGACATAAGCACAGATACGCAGTATTTT
-	TRBV10-2	TRBJ2-5	TRBD2	CASRTNTGGAETQYF	TGCGCCAGCAGAACGAATACGGGGGGGGCGGAGACCCAGTACTTC
-	TRBV30	TRBJ2-5	-	CAWSRGGVQETQYF	TGTGCCTGGAGTAGGGGGGGAGTTCAAGAGACCCAGTACTTC
-	TRBV3-1/TRBV3-2	TRBJ2-3	-	CASSEVPDTQYF	TGTGCCAGCAGCGAGGTGCCAGATACGCAGTATTTT
-	TRBV11-3	TRBJ2-7	-	CASITLYEQYF	TGTGCCAGCATCACGCTCTACGAGCAGTACTTC
-	TRBV18	TRBJ2-7	-	CASNRDSTYEQYF	TGTGCCAGCAACCGGGACTCAACCTACGAGCAGTACTTC
-	TRBV9	TRBJ1-5	-	CASSESGVQNQPQHF	TGTGCCAGCAGCGAAAGCGGGGTACAGAATCAGCCCCAGCATTTT
-	TRBV30	TRBJ2-7	TRBD1	CACSRSGTAYEQYF	TGTGCCTGCTCCCGATCCGGGACAGCTTACGAGCAGTACTTC
-	TRBV7-2	TRBJ2-5	TRBD1	CASSLDRGRAETQYF	TGTGCCAGCAGCTTAGACAGGGGGCGCGCGGAGACCCAGTACTTC
-	TRBV21-1	TRBJ2-3	-	CASSTPGTAPEDTQYF	TGTGCCAGCAGTACACCCGGGACAGCCCCGGAGGATACGCAGTATTTT
-	TRBV6-5	TRBJ2-3	-	CASSYFQEGTDTQYF	TGTGCCAGCAGTTACTTCCAGGAGGGCACAGATACGCAGTATTTT
-	TRBV18	TRBJ2-1	-	CASSPPGGGNEQFF	TGTGCCAGCTCACCACCAGGAGGTGGTAATGAGCAGTTCTTC
-	TRBV9	TRBJ2-7	-	CASSVNSGVYEQYF	TGTGCCAGCAGCGTCAACTCGGGGGTCTACGAGCAGTACTTC
-	TRBV27	TRBJ1-2	-	CASSFSGTNYGYTF	TGTGCCAGCAGTTTTTCAGGGACCAACTATGGCTACACCTTC
-	TRBV6-1	TRBJ1-5	-	CASRGVVWNQPQHF	TGTGCCAGCAGGGGGGTGGTATGGAATCAGCCCCAGCATTTT
-	TRBV7-9	TRBJ2-3	-	CASSLAIAESTDTQYF	TGTGCCAGCAGCTTGGCTATAGCGGAGAGCACAGATACGCAGTATTTT
few	TRBV6-2/TRBV6-3	TRBJ1-6	-	CASSSGTLTLHF	TGTGCCAGCAGCTCCGGGACTCTCACCCTCCACTTT
few	TRBV5-4	TRBJ2-6	-	CASSLDSTGANVLTF	TGTGCCAGCAGCCTAGATTCGACAGGGGCCAACGTCCTGACTTTC
-	TRBV6-5	TRBJ2-1	TRBD2	CASSSRTSGRLYEQFF	TGTGCCAGCAGTTCCCGGACTAGCGGGAGGCTCTATGAGCAGTTCTTC
-	TRBV11-3	TRBJ2-1	-	CASSFGSATGNEQFF	TGTGCCAGCAGCTTCGGGAGCGCGACTGGGAATGAGCAGTTCTTC
-	TRBV29-1	TRBJ2-1	-	CSLGKGGGSYNEQFF	TGCAGCCTCGGGAAGGGTGGGGGCTCCTACAATGAGCAGTTCTTC
-	TRBV10-3	TRBJ2-7	-	CAISDQRSSYEQYF	TGTGCCATCAGTGATCAGCGTAGCTCCTACGAGCAGTACTTC
few	TRBV6-2/TRBV6-3	TRBJ2-1	TRBD2	CASSTTSGGLYNEQFF	TGTGCCAGCAGTACGACTAGCGGGGGACTTTACAATGAGCAGTTCTTC
-	TRBV6-6	TRBJ1-3	-	CASTLTKDGNTIYF	TGTGCCAGCACCCTCACAAAGGATGGAAACACCATATATTTT
-	TRBV7-2	TRBJ1-1	-	CASSGWNTEAFF	TGTGCCAGCAGCGGATGGAACACTGAAGCTTTCTTT
-	TRBV3-1/TRBV3-2	TRBJ1-2	-	CASSPLAQGPAGYTF	TGTGCCAGCAGCCCCCTCGCACAGGGCCCAGCAGGCTACACCTTC
-	TRBV24-1	TRBJ2-1	-	CATSDRSGHNEQFF	TGTGCCACCAGTGATCGAAGCGGACACAATGAGCAGTTCTTC
-	TRBV30	TRBJ1-3	-	CAWSRTGAAGNTIYF	TGTGCCTGGAGTCGTACAGGCGCCGCTGGAAACACCATATATTTT
-	TRBV19	TRBJ2-6	-	CASSAVTGLSGANVLTF	TGTGCCAGTAGTGCTGTCACCGGCCTCTCTGGGGCCAACGTCCTGACTTTC
-	TRBV4-1	TRBJ2-7	TRBD1	CASSQESGGSYEQYF	TGCGCCAGCAGCCAAGAATCAGGGGGCTCCTACGAGCAGTACTTC
-	TRBV5-1	TRBJ2-1	-	CASSLGGVLYNEQFF	TGCGCCAGCAGCTTGGGAGGGGTCCTTTACAATGAGCAGTTCTTC
once	TRBV18	TRBJ2-7	TRBD1	CASSPFRDRYSYEQYF	TGTGCCAGCTCACCGTTCCGGGACAGGTATTCCTACGAGCAGTACTTC
-	TRBV5-1	TRBJ2-2	-	CASSSESRGELFF	TGCGCCAGCAGCTCGGAAAGCCGGGGGGAGCTGTTTTTT
-	TRBV18	TRBJ2-1	TRBD2	CASSQTSRLAGWSGNEQFF	TGTGCCAGCTCCCAAACGTCGAGACTAGCGGGATGGTCTGGAAATGAGCAGTTCTTC